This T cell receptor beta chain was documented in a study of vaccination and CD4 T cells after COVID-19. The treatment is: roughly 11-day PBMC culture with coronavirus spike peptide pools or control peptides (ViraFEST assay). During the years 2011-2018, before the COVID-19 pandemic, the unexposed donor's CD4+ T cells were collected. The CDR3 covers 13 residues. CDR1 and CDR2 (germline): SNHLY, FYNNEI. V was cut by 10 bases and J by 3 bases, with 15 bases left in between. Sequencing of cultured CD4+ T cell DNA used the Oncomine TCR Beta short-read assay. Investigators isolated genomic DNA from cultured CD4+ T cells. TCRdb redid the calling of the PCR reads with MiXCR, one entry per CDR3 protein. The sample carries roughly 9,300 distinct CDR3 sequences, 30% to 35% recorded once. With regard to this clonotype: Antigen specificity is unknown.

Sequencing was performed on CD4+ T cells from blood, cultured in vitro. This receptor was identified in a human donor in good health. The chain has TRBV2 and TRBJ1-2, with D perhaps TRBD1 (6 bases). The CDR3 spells CANREDGDYGYTF. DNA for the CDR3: TGTGCCAACAGGGAGGACGGGGACTATGGCTACACCTTC.